This T cell receptor (beta chain) is from a study of blood T cell repertoires in COVID-19. Looking at the study overall: Samples representing acute and convalescent COVID-19 were sourced from the United States, Italy and Spain. T cells, B-cell-depleted T cells, or PBMCs provided the cDNA or gDNA that served as material.

In the original analysis: Amplifying reference gene primers gave estimates of nucleated cell counts. Sequencing was performed with immunoSEQ multiplex PCR; in TCRdb, only in-frame clones are kept and a portion is missing. The DNA was the basis for D and trimming; V, J and clone size are from that table. This repertoire shows more than 250,000 clones, around 90% found once; its top ten account for more than 0.55%. CDR3 length equals 14 residues. The V gene end was trimmed by 3 bases and the J gene end by 2 bases; junction bases not matched to a gene: 3. From germline, CDR1 is LGHDT and CDR2 YNNKEL (reference sequence).

Material for sequencing was peripheral blood. The receptor's source is a human donor in a cohort sampled during active COVID-19. The rearrangement links TRBV3-1 (or the pseudogene TRBV3-2) to TRBJ2-7, with 8 nucleotides matching TRBD2. Written as DNA, the CDR3 is TGTGCCAGCAGCCAGGGGCGGGGGGCCTACGAGCAGTACTTC. It is translated as CASSQGRGAYEQYF.